This T cell receptor beta chain appears in the sequencing data of a study of blood T cell repertoires in COVID-19. Study-wide background: PBMCs, B-cell-depleted T cells, or T cells provided the cDNA or gDNA that made up the material.

Authors' analysis steps: Estimated nucleated cell counts came from reference gene primer amplification. Sequenced by immunoSEQ multiplex PCR; TCRdb stores in-frame clones only, minus some. Clone size and the V and J calls come from that table; the DNA yielded D and trimming. The sample has around 130,000 clones; roughly 90% are singletons. Trimming removed 5 bases at V and 4 bases at J, with 11 bases between. The germline gives CDR1 SGHTA, CDR2 FQGTGA. The CDR3 length is 14 residues. This TCR was sampled from a man aged 55 to 69 with COVID-19, enrolled during active disease. The V gene is TRBV7-3, the J gene TRBJ2-2; D not resolved. Sequenced: peripheral blood. In DNA, the CDR3 is TGTGCCAGCAGCCGCGGTCGCGGCACCGGGGAGCTGTTTTTT. This sequence encodes CASSRGRGTGELFF.